The present T cell receptor (beta chain) was sequenced within a study of CD8+ T cells in alopecia areata. Turning to the study itself: Tofacitinib administration persisted for 6 to 18 months, succeeded by 6 months off drug.

CDR3 length equals 14 residues. V lost 0 bases and J 1 base, leaving 7 bases between the germline ends. Germline V CDR1 and CDR2: SGHRS, YFSETQ. The authors extracted RNA and reverse transcribed it into cDNA as the sequencing template. Measured with immunoSEQ multiplex PCR; TCRdb has only the in-frame clones, and not every one. The sample shows about 250,000 clones, 67% of them seen only once. This clone has a single count. Antigen: not known. This same CDR3 is encoded by further DNA sequences in the sample. Study-level findings and limits: Alphabeta T cells residing in normal skin are also sequenced in scalp samples.

The sequencing used CD4+ T cells sorted from blood, collected at week 0. J is TRBJ1-1 and V is TRBV5-1; D unclear. This clonotype originated in a human donor with alopecia areata. CDR3 sequence (DNA): TGCGCCAGCAGCTTGGATAGGGCGAACACTGAAGCTTTCTTT. Its translation: CASSLDRANTEAFF.